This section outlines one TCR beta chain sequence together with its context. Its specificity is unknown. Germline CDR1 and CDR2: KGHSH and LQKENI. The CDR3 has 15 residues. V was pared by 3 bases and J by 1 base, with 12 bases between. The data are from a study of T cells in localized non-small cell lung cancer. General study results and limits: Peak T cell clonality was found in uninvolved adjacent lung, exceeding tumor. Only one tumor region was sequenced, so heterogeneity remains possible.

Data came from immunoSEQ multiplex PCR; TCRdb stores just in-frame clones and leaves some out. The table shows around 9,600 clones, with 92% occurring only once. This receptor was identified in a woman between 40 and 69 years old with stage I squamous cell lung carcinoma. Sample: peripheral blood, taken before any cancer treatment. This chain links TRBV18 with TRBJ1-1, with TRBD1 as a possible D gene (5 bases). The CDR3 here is CASSPEGRRNTEAFF. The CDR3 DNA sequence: TGTGCCAGCTCACCGGAGGGGAGGAGGAACACTGAAGCTTTCTTT.